This TCR beta chain was recovered during a study of T cell responses to AZD1222 COVID-19 vaccine. TCRdb's copy holds only in-frame clones and misses some; the assay was immunoSEQ multiplex PCR. The table shows approximately 150,000 clones, with 90% to 95% occurring only once. This clone showed up just once. The antigen remains undetermined. Study findings and constraints: A mostly white British donor set with more females was recruited, and clonal diversity was possibly underestimated. The study found vaccine-associated CD4 TCRs spanning spike, dominant at 160-218 and 743-854.

The CDR3 sequence is 16 residues long. The sequenced sample was peripheral blood, obtained on day 0 of AZD1222 vaccination. This sequence joins TRBV12-1 and TRBJ2-1; TRBD2, the table's D call, lacks a check against the DNA. TRBV12-1 is a pseudogene. This clonotype was sampled from an adult in good health. This CDR3 reads CASSCTAGRGDNEQFF. CDR3 coding DNA: TGTGCCAGCAGCTGTACTGCAGGGCGGGGCGACAATGAGCAGTTCTTC.